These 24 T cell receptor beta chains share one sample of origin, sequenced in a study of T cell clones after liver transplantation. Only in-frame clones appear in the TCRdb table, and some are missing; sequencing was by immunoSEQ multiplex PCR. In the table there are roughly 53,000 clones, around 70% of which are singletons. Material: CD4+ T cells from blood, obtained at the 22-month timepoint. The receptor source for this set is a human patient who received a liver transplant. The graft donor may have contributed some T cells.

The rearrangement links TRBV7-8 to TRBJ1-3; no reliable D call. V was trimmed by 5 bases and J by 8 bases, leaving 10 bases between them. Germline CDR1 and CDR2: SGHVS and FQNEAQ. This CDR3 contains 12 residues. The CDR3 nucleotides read TGTGCCAGCAGCGGAGTCGGGGACACCATATATTTT. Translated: CASSGVGDTIYF.

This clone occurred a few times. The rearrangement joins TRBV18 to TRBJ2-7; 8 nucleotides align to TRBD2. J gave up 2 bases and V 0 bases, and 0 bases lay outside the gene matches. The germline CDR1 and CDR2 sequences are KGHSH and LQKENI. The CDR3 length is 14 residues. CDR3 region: CASSPPSGTYEQYF. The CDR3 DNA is TGTGCCAGCTCACCACCTAGCGGGACCTACGAGCAGTACTTC.

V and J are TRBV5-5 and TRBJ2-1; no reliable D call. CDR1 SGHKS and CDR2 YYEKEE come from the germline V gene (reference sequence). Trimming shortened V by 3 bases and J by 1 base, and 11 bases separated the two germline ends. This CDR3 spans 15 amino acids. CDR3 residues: CASSSRQGSYNEQFF. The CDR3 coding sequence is TGTGCCAGCAGCTCCCGACAAGGGTCCTACAATGAGCAGTTCTTC.

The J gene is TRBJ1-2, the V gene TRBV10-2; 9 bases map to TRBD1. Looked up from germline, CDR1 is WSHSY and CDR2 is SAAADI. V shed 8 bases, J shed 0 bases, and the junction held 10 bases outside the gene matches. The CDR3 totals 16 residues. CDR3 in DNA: TGCGCCAGCGGTTCGGGACAGGGCGACACTAACTATGGCTACACCTTC. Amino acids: CASGSGQGDTNYGYTF.

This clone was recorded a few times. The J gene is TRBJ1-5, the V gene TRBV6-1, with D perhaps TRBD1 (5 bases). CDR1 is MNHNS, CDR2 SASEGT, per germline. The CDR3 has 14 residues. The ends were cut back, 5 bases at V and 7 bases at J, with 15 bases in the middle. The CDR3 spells CASSLEKRDQPQHF. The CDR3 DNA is TGTGCCAGCAGTTTGGAAAAACGGGACCAGCCCCAGCATTTT.

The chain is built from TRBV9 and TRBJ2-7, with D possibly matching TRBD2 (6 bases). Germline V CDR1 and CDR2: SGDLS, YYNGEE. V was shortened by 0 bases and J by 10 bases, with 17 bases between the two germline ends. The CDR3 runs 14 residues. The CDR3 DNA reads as TGTGCCAGCAGCGTAGTCTTTGAAGGAGGGGAACAGTACTTC. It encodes CASSVVFEGGEQYF.

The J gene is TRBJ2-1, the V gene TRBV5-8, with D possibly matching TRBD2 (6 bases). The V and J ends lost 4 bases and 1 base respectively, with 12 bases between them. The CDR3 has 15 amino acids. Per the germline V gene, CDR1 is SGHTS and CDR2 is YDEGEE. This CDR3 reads CASSPMGGSYNEQFF. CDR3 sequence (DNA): TGTGCCAGCAGCCCCATGGGGGGATCCTACAATGAGCAGTTCTTC.

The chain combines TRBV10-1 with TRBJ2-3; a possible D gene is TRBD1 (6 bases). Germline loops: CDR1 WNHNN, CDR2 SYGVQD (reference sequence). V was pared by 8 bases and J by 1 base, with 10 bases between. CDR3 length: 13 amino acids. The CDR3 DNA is TGCGCCAGCCGCGAGGGGGGCACAGATACGCAGTATTTT. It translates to CASREGGTDTQYF.

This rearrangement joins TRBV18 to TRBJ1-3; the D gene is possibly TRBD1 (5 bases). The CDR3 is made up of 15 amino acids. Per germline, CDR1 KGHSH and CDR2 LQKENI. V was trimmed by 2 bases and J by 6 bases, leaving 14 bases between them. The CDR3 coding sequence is TGTGCCAGCTCACCAGGCGGGACCGAGTTAAACACCATATATTTT. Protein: CASSPGGTELNTIYF.

DNA of the CDR3: TGTGCCAGCAGCTTAGAGTCGGGCGGCTGGAACACTGAAGCTTTCTTT. It codes for CASSLESGGWNTEAFF. This chain uses TRBV7-6 with TRBJ1-1, with unresolved D. This CDR3 comprises 16 residues. Germline CDR1 and CDR2: SGHVS and FNYEAQ. Trimming cost V 1 base and J 1 base, with 13 bases left between them.

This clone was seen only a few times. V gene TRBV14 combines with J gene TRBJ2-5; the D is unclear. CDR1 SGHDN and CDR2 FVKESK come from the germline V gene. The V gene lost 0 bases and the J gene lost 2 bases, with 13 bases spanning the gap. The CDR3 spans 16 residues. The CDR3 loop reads CASSQDFGLRQETQYF. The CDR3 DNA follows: TGTGCCAGCAGCCAAGATTTCGGGTTACGACAAGAGACCCAGTACTTC.

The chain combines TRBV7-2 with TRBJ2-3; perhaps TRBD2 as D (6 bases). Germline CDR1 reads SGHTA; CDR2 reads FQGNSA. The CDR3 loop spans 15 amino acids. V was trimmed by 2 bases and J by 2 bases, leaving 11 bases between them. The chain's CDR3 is CASSLSGLHTDTQYF. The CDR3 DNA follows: TGTGCCAGCAGCTTATCGGGACTGCACACAGATACGCAGTATTTT.

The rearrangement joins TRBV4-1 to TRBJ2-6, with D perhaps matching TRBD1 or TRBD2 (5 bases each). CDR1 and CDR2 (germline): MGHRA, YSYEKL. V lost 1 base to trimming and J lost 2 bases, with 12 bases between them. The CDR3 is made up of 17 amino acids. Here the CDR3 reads CASSQASGRAGANVLTF. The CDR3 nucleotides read TGCGCCAGCAGCCAAGCTTCGGGGCGTGCTGGGGCCAACGTCCTGACTTTC.

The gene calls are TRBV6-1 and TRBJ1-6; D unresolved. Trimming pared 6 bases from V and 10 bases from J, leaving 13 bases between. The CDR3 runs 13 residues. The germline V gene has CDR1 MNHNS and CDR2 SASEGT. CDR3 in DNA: TGTGCCAGCAGCGGTATTGGGAGATCACCCCTCCACTTT. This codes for CASSGIGRSPLHF.

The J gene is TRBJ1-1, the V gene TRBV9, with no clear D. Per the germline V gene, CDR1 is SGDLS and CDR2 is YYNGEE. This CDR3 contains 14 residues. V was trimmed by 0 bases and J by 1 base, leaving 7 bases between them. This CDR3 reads CASSVGTQNTEAFF. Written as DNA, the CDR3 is TGTGCCAGCAGCGTAGGAACCCAGAACACTGAAGCTTTCTTT.

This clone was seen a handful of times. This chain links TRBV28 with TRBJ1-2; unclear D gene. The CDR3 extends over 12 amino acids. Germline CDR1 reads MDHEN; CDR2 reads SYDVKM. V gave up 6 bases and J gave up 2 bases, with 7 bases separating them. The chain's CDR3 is CASSSPNYGYTF. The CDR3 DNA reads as TGTGCCAGCAGCTCCCCCAACTATGGCTACACCTTC.

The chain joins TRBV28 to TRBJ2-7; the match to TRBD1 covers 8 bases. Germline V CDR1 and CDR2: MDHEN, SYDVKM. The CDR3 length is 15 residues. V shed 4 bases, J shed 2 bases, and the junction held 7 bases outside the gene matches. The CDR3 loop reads CASSSGQGAAYEQYF. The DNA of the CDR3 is TGTGCCAGCAGTTCCGGACAGGGAGCAGCCTACGAGCAGTACTTC.

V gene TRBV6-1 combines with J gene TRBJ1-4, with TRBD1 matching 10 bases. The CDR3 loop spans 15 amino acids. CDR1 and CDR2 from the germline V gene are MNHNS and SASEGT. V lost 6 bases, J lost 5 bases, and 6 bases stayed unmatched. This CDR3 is CASRTGQGGNEKLFF. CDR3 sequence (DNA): TGTGCCAGCAGGACCGGACAGGGGGGGAATGAAAAACTGTTTTTT.

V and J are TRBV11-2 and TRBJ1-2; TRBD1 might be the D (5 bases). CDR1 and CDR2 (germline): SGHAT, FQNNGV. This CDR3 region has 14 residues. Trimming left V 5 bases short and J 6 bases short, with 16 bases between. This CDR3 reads CASSPRGQGDGYTF. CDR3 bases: TGTGCCAGCAGCCCTCGCGGGCAGGGAGATGGCTACACCTTC.

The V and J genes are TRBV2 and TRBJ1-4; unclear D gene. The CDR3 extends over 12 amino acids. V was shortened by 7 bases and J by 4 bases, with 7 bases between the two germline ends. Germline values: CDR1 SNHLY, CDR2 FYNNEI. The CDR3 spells CASMSSNEKLFF. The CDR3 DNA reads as TGTGCCAGCATGTCCAGTAATGAAAAACTGTTTTTT.

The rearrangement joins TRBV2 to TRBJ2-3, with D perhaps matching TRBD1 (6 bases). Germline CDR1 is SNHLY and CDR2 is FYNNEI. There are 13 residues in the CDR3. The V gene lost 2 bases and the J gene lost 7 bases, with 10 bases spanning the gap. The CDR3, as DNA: TGTGCCAGCAGTGAAAACAGGGAAAATACGCAGTATTTT. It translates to CASSENRENTQYF.

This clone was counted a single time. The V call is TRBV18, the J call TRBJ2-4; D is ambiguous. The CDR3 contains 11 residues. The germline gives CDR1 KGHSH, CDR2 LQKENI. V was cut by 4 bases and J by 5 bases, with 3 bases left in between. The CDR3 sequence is CASSQENIQYF. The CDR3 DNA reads TGTGCCAGCTCACAGGAAAACATTCAGTACTTC. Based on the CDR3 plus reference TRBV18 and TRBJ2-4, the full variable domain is NAGVMQNPRHLVRRRGQEARLRCSPMKGHSHVYWYRQLPEEGLKFMVYLQKENIIDESGMPKERFSAEFPKEGPSILRIQQVVRGDSAAYFCASSQENIQYFGAGTRLSVL.

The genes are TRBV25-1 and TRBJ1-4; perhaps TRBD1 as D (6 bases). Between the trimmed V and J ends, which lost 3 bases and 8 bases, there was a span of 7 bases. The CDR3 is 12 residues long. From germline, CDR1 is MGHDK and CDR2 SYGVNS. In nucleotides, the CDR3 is TGTGCCAGCAGTGACGGGGGCGAAAAACTGTTTTTT. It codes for CASSDGGEKLFF.

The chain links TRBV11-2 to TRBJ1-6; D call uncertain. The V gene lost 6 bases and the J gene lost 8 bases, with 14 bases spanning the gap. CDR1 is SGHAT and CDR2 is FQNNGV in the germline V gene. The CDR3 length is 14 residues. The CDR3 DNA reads TGTGCCAGCAGTATGTGGCAGCAGGATTCACCCCTCCACTTT. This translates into CASSMWQQDSPLHF. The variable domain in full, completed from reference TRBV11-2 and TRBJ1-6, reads EAGVAQSPRYKIIEKRQSVAFWCNPISGHATLYWYQQILGQGPKLLIQFQNNGVVDDSQLPKDRFSAERLKGVDSTLKIQPAKLEDSAVYLCASSMWQQDSPLHFGNGTRLTVT.